These 31 T cell receptor beta chains originate from one sample sequenced in a study of beta chain features in type 1 diabetes. The investigators reverse transcribed all of the isolated RNA, so they sequenced expressed TCRB transcripts. TCRdb keeps only in-frame clones here, not all; method: immunoSEQ multiplex PCR. The profile shows roughly 330,000 clones, about 10% of them singletons. The specimen was naive CD4+ T cells from blood. The receptors stem from a young woman in good health.

The J gene is TRBJ1-5, the V gene TRBV18; D is unclear. Looked up from germline, CDR1 is KGHSH and CDR2 is LQKENI. The V gene lost 3 bases and the J gene lost 0 bases, with 6 bases spanning the gap. The CDR3 totals 14 residues. This CDR3 is CASSPYNSNQPQHF. DNA for the CDR3: TGTGCCAGCTCACCTTACAATAGCAATCAGCCCCAGCATTTT.

This clone was recorded a few times. The chain uses TRBV4-3 and TRBJ1-1; no firm D call. Between the trimmed V and J ends, which lost 0 bases and 3 bases, there was a span of 11 bases. CDR1 is LGHNA, CDR2 YSLEER, per germline. This CDR3 is built from 15 residues. The CDR3 DNA reads as TGCGCCAGCAGCCAAGATAGGAACCGGGACACTGAAGCTTTCTTT. Translation: CASSQDRNRDTEAFF.

In its sample, this clone was seen a few times. For the CDR3, the DNA is TGTGCCAGCAGCTGGACAGGGAACAATCAGCCCCAGCATTTT. Translated: CASSWTGNNQPQHF. This chain joins TRBV7-2 and TRBJ1-5; 8 bases are a match to TRBD1. The CDR3 contains 14 residues. V shed 4 bases, J shed 3 bases, and the junction held 2 bases outside the gene matches. Germline V lookup: CDR1 SGHTA, CDR2 FQGNSA.

The chain employs TRBV7-6 and TRBJ1-1; no clear D gene. Trimming shortened V by 5 bases and J by 1 base, and 8 bases separated the two germline ends. CDR1 and CDR2 from the germline V gene are SGHVS and FNYEAQ. CDR3 length equals 13 residues. For the CDR3, the DNA is TGTGCCAGCAGCCTGACACCGAACACTGAAGCTTTCTTT. Amino acid sequence: CASSLTPNTEAFF.

V gene TRBV5-1 combines with J gene TRBJ2-7; the match to TRBD2 covers 9 bases. The CDR3 sequence is 16 residues long. V was pared by 1 base and J by 0 bases, with 5 bases of the junction left unmatched. The germline V gene encodes CDR1 SGHRS and CDR2 YFSETQ. Written as DNA, the CDR3 is TGCGCCAGCAGCTTGTCTAGCGGGATCGACTCCTACGAGCAGTACTTC. It translates to CASSLSSGIDSYEQYF.

The chain uses TRBV27 and TRBJ1-2; D ambiguous. This CDR3 has 16 residues. Trimming stripped 5 bases from V and 0 bases from J, with 16 bases between. CDR1 is MNHEY, CDR2 SMNVEV, per germline (reference sequence). CDR3 DNA sequence: TGTGCCAGCAGTCCGGAGAGCCAGTCAGCTAACTATGGCTACACCTTC. This encodes CASSPESQSANYGYTF.

The rearrangement uses TRBV7-2 and TRBJ2-7; D might be TRBD1 (6 bases). V gave up 9 bases and J gave up 4 bases, with 10 bases separating them. CDR3 length: 11 residues. Germline V gene data show CDR1 as SGHTA and CDR2 as FQGNSA. The CDR3 spells CASSGQYEQYF. CDR3 nucleotides: TGTGCCAGTTCTGGACAGTACGAGCAGTACTTC.

The sample holds a few counts of this clone. The chain recombines TRBV9 with TRBJ2-2; 8 bases map to TRBD1. Per the germline V gene, CDR1 is SGDLS and CDR2 is YYNGEE. The J segment lost 2 bases and the V segment lost 4 bases, leaving 10 bases of the junction unmatched. CDR3 length: 17 amino acids. The CDR3 nucleotides are TGTGCCAGCAGCCCGAGACAGGGGTTGTTTAACACCGGGGAGCTGTTTTTT. Its translation: CASSPRQGLFNTGELFF.

This clone was found a few times. The rearrangement uses TRBV28 and TRBJ1-5; D is uncertain. The CDR3 runs to 11 residues. Germline CDR1 MDHEN, CDR2 SYDVKM. V dropped 6 bases and J dropped 4 bases, with 4 bases sitting between them. CDR3 sequence: CASSPNQPQHF. The CDR3 DNA is TGTGCCAGCAGCCCGAATCAGCCCCAGCATTTT.

The chain combines TRBV6-1 with TRBJ2-1; 10 bases match TRBD1. The length of the CDR3 is 15 residues. V lost 4 bases, J lost 4 bases, and 4 bases stayed unmatched. Germline V CDR1 and CDR2: MNHNS, SASEGT. CDR3 amino acids: CASSGDRGSYNEQFF. Here the CDR3 DNA reads TGTGCCAGCAGTGGGGACAGGGGATCATACAATGAGCAGTTCTTC.

This clone was seen a handful of times. J is TRBJ2-7 and V is TRBV7-2, with TRBD2 matching over 9 bases. Germline CDR1 and CDR2: SGHTA and FQGNSA. This CDR3 is built from 15 residues. V gave up 6 bases and J gave up 7 bases; unmatched junction bases: 13. The CDR3 is CASSRTGTSLAEQYF. The CDR3 nucleotides read TGTGCCAGCAGTCGTACCGGGACTAGCTTAGCAGAGCAGTACTTC.

V usage is TRBV9 and J usage is TRBJ2-1; weak D call: TRBD2 (7 bases). The CDR3 spans 17 residues. V was cut by 0 bases and J by 2 bases, with 15 bases left in between. The germline V gene encodes CDR1 SGDLS and CDR2 YYNGEE. The CDR3 bases are TGTGCCAGCAGCGTAGTAGGGGGGGCAGGGGCCTACAATGAGCAGTTCTTC. This gives the protein CASSVVGGAGAYNEQFF.

This clone was found a few times. The V call is TRBV18, the J call TRBJ1-4; D is perhaps TRBD1 (5 bases). The CDR3 sequence is 14 residues long. Looked up from germline, CDR1 is KGHSH and CDR2 is LQKENI. The ends were cut back, 2 bases at V and 3 bases at J, with 7 bases in the middle. CDR3 DNA: TGTGCCAGCTCACCAGACAGCCCTAATGAAAAACTGTTTTTT. As protein: CASSPDSPNEKLFF.

The chain employs TRBV5-1 and TRBJ2-5; 10 bases agree with TRBD1. Germline-derived CDR1 and CDR2 are SGHRS and YFSETQ. After removal of 0 bases from V and 1 base from J, the junction contained 3 bases not matched to a gene. The CDR3 contains 16 residues. Written as DNA, the CDR3 is TGCGCCAGCAGCTTGGGAGGGACAGGGGCCCAAGAGACCCAGTACTTC. Its translation: CASSLGGTGAQETQYF.

This clone has more than one count but fewer than ten. V and J are TRBV7-9 and TRBJ2-5, with D maybe TRBD2 (6 bases). Germline lookup yields CDR1 SEHNR and CDR2 FQNEAQ (reference sequence). The CDR3 contains 14 residues. V was shortened by 2 bases and J by 4 bases, with 11 bases between the two germline ends. CDR3 protein: CASSLIVGGETQYF. DNA for the CDR3: TGTGCCAGCAGCTTAATCGTCGGGGGAGAGACCCAGTACTTC.

This clone was detected only a few times. This chain connects TRBV7-3 to TRBJ2-3, with TRBD2 as a possible D gene (6 bases). CDR3 length: 17 amino acids. Trimming stripped 1 base from V and 0 bases from J, with 14 bases between. Looked up from germline, CDR1 is SGHTA and CDR2 is FQGTGA. The CDR3 loop reads CASSLIRASESTDTQYF. The CDR3 DNA is TGTGCCAGCAGCTTAATCAGGGCTAGCGAGAGCACAGATACGCAGTATTTT.

This clone was counted a few times. The J gene is TRBJ2-5, the V gene TRBV27, with TRBD2 matching 11 bases. With V trimmed by 4 bases and J by 3 bases, 7 bases remained unmatched. This CDR3 comprises 16 residues. In germline, CDR1 is MNHEY, CDR2 SMNVEV (reference sequence). The CDR3 DNA is TGTGCCAGCAGTTCCACCGGGACTAGCGGTAAAGAGACCCAGTACTTC. It codes for CASSSTGTSGKETQYF.

This clone came up a few times. The chain uses TRBV9 and TRBJ2-1; TRBD2 matches 11 bases. The J segment lost 7 bases and the V segment lost 0 bases, leaving 6 bases of the junction unmatched. This CDR3 region has 16 residues. CDR1 and CDR2 from the germline V gene are SGDLS and YYNGEE. The CDR3 coding sequence is TGTGCCAGCAGCGTAGTAGCGGGAGGGCCTGGGAATGAGCAGTTCTTC. It yields the protein CASSVVAGGPGNEQFF.

This clone showed up just a few times. The chain recombines TRBV6-5 with TRBJ2-1, with D possibly matching TRBD2 (7 bases). The CDR3 runs to 14 residues. V was pared by 2 bases and J by 9 bases, with 14 bases between. The germline CDR1 and CDR2 sequences are MNHEY and SVGAGI. This CDR3 reads CASSYGGGGGEQFF. DNA of the CDR3: TGTGCCAGCAGTTACGGAGGCGGGGGCGGTGAGCAGTTCTTC.

In this sample, this clone turned up a few times. The chain uses TRBV4-2 and TRBJ2-4, with D tentatively TRBD1 (5 bases). This CDR3 is 16 amino acids long. CDR1 is LGHNA and CDR2 is YNFKEQ in the germline V gene. V lost 2 bases, J lost 3 bases, and 14 bases lay in between. CDR3 DNA sequence: TGTGCCAGCAGCCAATTCTATAGGGGTGGCAAAAACATTCAGTACTTC. Its translation: CASSQFYRGGKNIQYF.

This clone was seen a handful of times. The V and J genes are TRBV5-4 and TRBJ2-7, with 10 bases fitting TRBD1. V shed 4 bases, J shed 0 bases, and the junction held 4 bases outside the gene matches. Germline assignment: CDR1 SGHNT and CDR2 YYREEE (reference sequence). This CDR3 has 15 amino acids. In DNA, the CDR3 is TGTGCCAGCAGCCCCGGGACAGGGGTCTCCTACGAGCAGTACTTC. Encoded protein: CASSPGTGVSYEQYF.

The chain combines TRBV29-1 with TRBJ1-1; D remains ambiguous. Between the trimmed V and J ends, which lost 4 bases and 1 base, there was a span of 7 bases. CDR1 is SQVTM and CDR2 is ANQGSEA in the germline V gene. This CDR3 comprises 12 residues. CDR3 nucleotides: TGCAGCGTTGCTCAGGCGAACACTGAAGCTTTCTTT. This translates into CSVAQANTEAFF.

This clone has only a few counts. The chain is built from TRBV10-3 and TRBJ2-7, with a tentative D call TRBD2 (6 bases). Trimming took 2 bases from V and 5 from J, leaving 10 bases between them. This CDR3 comprises 13 residues. CDR1 is ENHRY, CDR2 SYGVKD, per germline. The CDR3 loop is CAISEATRDEQYF. The CDR3 DNA sequence: TGTGCCATCAGTGAGGCGACTAGGGACGAGCAGTACTTC.

V is TRBV28 and J is TRBJ2-5; TRBD1 aligns across 7 bases. CDR3 length equals 15 residues. The trim removed 8 bases at V and 3 bases at J, leaving 12 bases unmatched. CDR1 and CDR2 (germline): MDHEN, SYDVKM. CDR3 in amino acids: CASGPTGHGKETQYF. CDR3 DNA sequence: TGTGCCAGCGGCCCGACAGGGCACGGAAAAGAGACCCAGTACTTC.

This clone occurred a few times. This chain links TRBV9 with TRBJ2-1; 7 nucleotides match TRBD1. Trimming removed 0 bases from V and 7 bases from J; junction bases left unmatched: 4. Looked up from germline, CDR1 is SGDLS and CDR2 is YYNGEE. The CDR3 runs to 14 residues. In DNA, the CDR3 is TGTGCCAGCAGCGTAGAGGGACAGTCTAATGAGCAGTTCTTC. It codes for CASSVEGQSNEQFF.

The rearrangement links TRBV13 to TRBJ1-1, with TRBD1 matching 7 bases. The CDR3 runs to 13 residues. V trimming: 10 bases; J trimming: 3 bases; junction bases outside the gene matches: 8. CDR1 is PRHDT and CDR2 is FYEKMQ in the germline V gene (reference sequence). The CDR3 region is CATHRGVHTEAFF. The CDR3 nucleotides are TGTGCCACCCACAGGGGAGTCCACACTGAAGCTTTCTTT.

The gene calls are TRBV9 and TRBJ2-7, with 9 bases lining up with TRBD2. Germline assignment: CDR1 SGDLS and CDR2 YYNGEE. The CDR3 runs 16 residues. The ends lost 0 bases at V and 1 base at J; junction bases unmatched: 5. The CDR3 region is CASSVGRLADSYEQYF. CDR3 in DNA: TGTGCCAGCAGCGTAGGGCGACTAGCGGATTCCTACGAGCAGTACTTC.

Turning to this clone: Additional DNA sequences in this sample encode the identical CDR3. The CDR3 sequence is CASSYSGGGETQYF. CDR3 in DNA: TGTGCCAGCAGTTACTCGGGGGGAGGGGAGACCCAGTACTTC. The gene calls are TRBV6-5 and TRBJ2-5; 7 bases fit TRBD2. With V trimmed by 0 bases and J by 5 bases, 3 bases remained unmatched. From germline, CDR1 is MNHEY and CDR2 SVGAGI. This CDR3 contains 14 residues.

The chain combines TRBV5-1 with TRBJ2-4, with no clear D. CDR3 length: 12 residues. Trimming pared 9 bases from V and 7 bases from J, leaving 14 bases between. Germline loops: CDR1 SGHRS, CDR2 YFSETQ. The CDR3 here is CATTLLPNIQYF. The CDR3 DNA reads TGCGCCACTACCCTACTACCGAACATTCAGTACTTC.

The gene calls are TRBV27 and TRBJ2-1; D not certain. The V gene lost 3 bases and the J gene lost 3 bases, with 9 bases spanning the gap. Germline assignment: CDR1 MNHEY and CDR2 SMNVEV (reference sequence). The CDR3 length is 14 residues. The CDR3 DNA reads as TGTGCCAGCAGTTTGGCGGTTAGCTACAATGAGCAGTTCTTC. It specifies CASSLAVSYNEQFF.

This chain uses TRBV28 with TRBJ2-7; possible D gene TRBD1, 6 bases. Germline CDR1 reads MDHEN; CDR2 reads SYDVKM. The V gene lost 10 bases and the J gene lost 0 bases, with 13 bases spanning the gap. CDR3 length: 13 residues. The CDR3 DNA reads TGTGCCACAACTAGAGGGGGCTCCTACGAGCAGTACTTC. Protein: CATTRGGSYEQYF.